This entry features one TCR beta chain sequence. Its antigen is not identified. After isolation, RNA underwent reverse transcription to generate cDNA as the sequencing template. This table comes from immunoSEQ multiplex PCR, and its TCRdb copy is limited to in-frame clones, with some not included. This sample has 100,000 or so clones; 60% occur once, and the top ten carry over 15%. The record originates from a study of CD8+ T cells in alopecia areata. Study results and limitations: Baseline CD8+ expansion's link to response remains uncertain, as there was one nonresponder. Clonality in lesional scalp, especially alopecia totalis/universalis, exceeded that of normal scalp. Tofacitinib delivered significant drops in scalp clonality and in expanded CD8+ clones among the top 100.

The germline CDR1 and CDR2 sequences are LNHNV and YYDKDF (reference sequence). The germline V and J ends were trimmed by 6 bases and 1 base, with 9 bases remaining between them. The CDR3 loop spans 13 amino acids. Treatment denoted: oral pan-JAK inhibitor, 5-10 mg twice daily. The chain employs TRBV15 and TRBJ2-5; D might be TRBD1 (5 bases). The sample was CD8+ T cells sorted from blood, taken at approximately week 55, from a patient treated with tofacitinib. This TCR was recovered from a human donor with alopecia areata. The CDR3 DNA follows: TGTGCCACCAGGACAGCCGCCCAAGAGACCCAGTACTTC. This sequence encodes CATRTAAQETQYF. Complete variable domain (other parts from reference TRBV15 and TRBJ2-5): DAMVIQNPRYQVTQFGKPVTLSCSQTLNHNVMYWYQQKSSQAPKLLFHYYDKDFNNEADTPDNFQSRRPNTSFCFLDIRSPGLGDTAMYLCATRTAAQETQYFGPGTRLLVL.